The following is a T cell receptor (beta chain) sequence with its context. Profiling relied on immunoSEQ multiplex PCR, and the TCRdb table lists in-frame clones only, not all of them. The table records approximately 480,000 clones, roughly 79% of them present only once. This sample is drawn from a study of shared clonotypes between healthy human individuals. The source of this sequence is a woman aged 40 to 50 in good health. Some clones in this sample may be carry-over from other donors' samples. Sequences were obtained from PBMCs.

The CDR3 loop is CASSLHPGQPQHF. The CDR3, as DNA: TGTGCCAGCAGCTTACACCCAGGGCAGCCCCAGCATTTT. The chain joins TRBV7-3 to TRBJ1-5, with D possibly matching TRBD1 (5 bases). Per germline, CDR1 SGHTA and CDR2 FQGTGA. The V and J ends lost 2 bases and 7 bases respectively, with 9 bases between them. The CDR3 extends over 13 amino acids.